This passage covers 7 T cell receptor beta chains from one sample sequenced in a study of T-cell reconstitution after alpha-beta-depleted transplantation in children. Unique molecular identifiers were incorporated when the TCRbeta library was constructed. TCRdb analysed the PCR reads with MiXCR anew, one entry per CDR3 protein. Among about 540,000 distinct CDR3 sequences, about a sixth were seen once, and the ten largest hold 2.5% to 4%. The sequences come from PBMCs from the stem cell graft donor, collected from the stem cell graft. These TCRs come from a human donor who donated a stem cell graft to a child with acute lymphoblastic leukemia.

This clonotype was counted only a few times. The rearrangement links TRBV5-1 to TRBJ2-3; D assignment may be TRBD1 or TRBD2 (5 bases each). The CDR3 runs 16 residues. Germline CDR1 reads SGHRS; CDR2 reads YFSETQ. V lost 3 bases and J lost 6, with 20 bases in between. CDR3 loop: CASSWPWGRAGDTQYF. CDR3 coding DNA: TGCGCCAGCAGCTGGCCCTGGGGCAGGGCGGGCGATACGCAGTATTTT.

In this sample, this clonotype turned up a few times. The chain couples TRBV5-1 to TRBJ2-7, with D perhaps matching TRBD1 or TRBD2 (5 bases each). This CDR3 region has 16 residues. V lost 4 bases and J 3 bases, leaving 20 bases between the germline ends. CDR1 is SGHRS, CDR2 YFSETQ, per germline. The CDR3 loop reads CASSLGELRGDYEQYF. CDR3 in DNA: TGCGCCAGCAGCCTGGGTGAGTTGAGAGGGGACTACGAGCAGTACTTC.

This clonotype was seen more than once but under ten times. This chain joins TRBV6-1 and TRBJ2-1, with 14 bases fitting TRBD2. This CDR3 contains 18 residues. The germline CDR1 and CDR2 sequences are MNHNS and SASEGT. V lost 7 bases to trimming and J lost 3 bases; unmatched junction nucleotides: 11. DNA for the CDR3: TGTGCCAGCATATTTGGACTAGCGGGAGGTCCCAGCTACAATGAGCAGTTCTTC. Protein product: CASIFGLAGGPSYNEQFF.

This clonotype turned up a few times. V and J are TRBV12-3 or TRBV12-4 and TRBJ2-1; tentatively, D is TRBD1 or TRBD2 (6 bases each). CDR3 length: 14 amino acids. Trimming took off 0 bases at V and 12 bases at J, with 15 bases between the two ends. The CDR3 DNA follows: TGTGCCAGCAGTTTAGCTGGGGGGCCCTATACGCAGTTCTTC. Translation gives CASSLAGGPYTQFF.

For the CDR3, the DNA is TGCAGTGCGGTCCGGGCGGGAGAGGGTAAAGAGACCCAGTACTTC. This codes for CSAVRAGEGKETQYF. The chain joins TRBV20-1 to TRBJ2-5, with 7 bases lining up with TRBD2. Trimming took 6 bases from V and 3 from J; bases not matched to a gene: 13. The V gene's germline CDR1 is DFQATT and CDR2 SNEGSKA (reference sequence). This CDR3 has 15 residues.

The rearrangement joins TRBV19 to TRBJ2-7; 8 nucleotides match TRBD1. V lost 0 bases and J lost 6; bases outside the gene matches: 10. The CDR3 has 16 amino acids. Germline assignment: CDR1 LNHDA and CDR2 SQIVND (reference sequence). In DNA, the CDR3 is TGTGCCAGTAGTATAGATAGCAGGGGGCCCCAACGCGAGCAGTACTTC. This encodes CASSIDSRGPQREQYF.

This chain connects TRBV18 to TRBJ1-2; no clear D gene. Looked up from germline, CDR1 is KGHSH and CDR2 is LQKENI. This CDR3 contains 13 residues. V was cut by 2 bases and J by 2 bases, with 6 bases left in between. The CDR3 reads CASSPAGNYGYTF. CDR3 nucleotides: TGTGCCAGCTCACCAGCGGGCAACTATGGCTACACCTTC. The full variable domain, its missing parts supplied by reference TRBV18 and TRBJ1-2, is NAGVMQNPRHLVRRRGQEARLRCSPMKGHSHVYWYRQLPEEGLKFMVYLQKENIIDESGMPKERFSAEFPKEGPSILRIQQVVRGDSAAYFCASSPAGNYGYTFGSGTRLTVV.